What follows is one T cell receptor beta chain and its context. The CDR3 runs 17 residues. Per germline, CDR1 MDHEN and CDR2 SYDVKM. V lost 4 bases and J 4 bases, leaving 22 bases between the germline ends. These data belong to a study of T cell changes during pregnancy in multiple sclerosis. Generated by immunoSEQ multiplex PCR, the TCRdb table keeps only in-frame clones and is missing some. The table records around 59,000 clones, about 93% of them present only once. The TCR comes from a female donor in good health, enrolled as a control in a pregnancy study. Sequenced here: peripheral blood, sampled in the third trimester of pregnancy. V gene TRBV28 combines with J gene TRBJ1-2; TRBD1 might be the D (5 bases). In DNA, the CDR3 is TGTGCCAGCAGTTCCACAGGAGACCCTTTGTTCGCCTATGGCTACACCTTC. Protein: CASSSTGDPLFAYGYTF.